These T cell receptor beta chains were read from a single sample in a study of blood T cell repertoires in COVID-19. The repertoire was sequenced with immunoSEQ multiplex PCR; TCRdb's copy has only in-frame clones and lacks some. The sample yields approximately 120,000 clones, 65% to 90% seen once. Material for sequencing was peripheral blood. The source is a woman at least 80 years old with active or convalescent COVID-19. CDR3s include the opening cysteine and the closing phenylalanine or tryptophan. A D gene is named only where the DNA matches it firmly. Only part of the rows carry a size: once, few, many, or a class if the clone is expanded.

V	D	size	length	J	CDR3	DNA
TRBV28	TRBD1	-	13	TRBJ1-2	CASRRGQNYGYTF	TGTGCCAGCAGAAGGGGGCAGAACTATGGCTACACCTTC
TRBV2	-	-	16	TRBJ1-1	CATANHLKGTRTEAFF	TGTGCCACCGCGAATCATCTCAAGGGGACACGCACTGAAGCTTTCTTT
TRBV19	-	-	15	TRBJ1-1	CASNPGGRKNTEAFF	TGTGCCAGTAATCCGGGGGGGAGGAAGAACACTGAAGCTTTCTTT
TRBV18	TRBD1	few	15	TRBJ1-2	CASSPGQAVGYGYTF	TGTGCCAGCTCACCAGGACAGGCGGTTGGCTATGGCTACACCTTC
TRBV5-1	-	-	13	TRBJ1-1	CASSPIMNTEAFF	TGCGCCAGCAGCCCTATAATGAACACTGAAGCTTTCTTT
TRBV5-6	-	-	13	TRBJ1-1	CASSLAGDRKAFF	TGTGCCAGCAGCTTGGCTGGTGACAGGAAAGCTTTCTTT
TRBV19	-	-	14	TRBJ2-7	CASSIGGGSYEQYF	TGTGCCAGTAGTATTGGAGGGGGCAGCTACGAGCAGTACTTC
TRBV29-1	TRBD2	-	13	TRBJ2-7	CSVVSSGSYEQYF	TGCAGCGTTGTGTCTAGCGGTTCCTACGAGCAGTACTTC
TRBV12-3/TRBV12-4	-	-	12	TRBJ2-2	CASSFGPGELFF	TGTGCCAGCAGTTTCGGTCCCGGGGAGCTGTTTTTT
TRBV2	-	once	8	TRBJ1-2	CASSDNTF	TGTGCCAGCAGTGACAACACCTTC
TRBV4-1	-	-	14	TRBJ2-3	CASSQGGRVDTQYF	TGCGCCAGCAGCCAAGGTGGGAGAGTAGATACGCAGTATTTT
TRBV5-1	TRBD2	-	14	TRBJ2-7	CASALGGEYNEQYF	TGCGCCAGCGCGCTCGGGGGGGAATATAACGAGCAGTACTTC
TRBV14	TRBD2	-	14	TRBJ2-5	CASSRLAAQETQYF	TGTGCCAGCAGCCGGCTAGCGGCCCAAGAGACCCAGTACTTC
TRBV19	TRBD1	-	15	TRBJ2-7	CASSMGQGERYEQYF	TGTGCCAGTAGTATGGGACAGGGCGAGAGGTACGAGCAGTACTTC
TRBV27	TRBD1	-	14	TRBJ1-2	CASSPRTGYYGYTF	TGTGCCAGCAGTCCCCGGACAGGGTACTATGGCTACACCTTC
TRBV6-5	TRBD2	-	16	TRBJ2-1	CASSYGSASGRNEQFF	TGTGCCAGCAGTTACGGATCGGCTAGCGGGAGAAATGAGCAGTTCTTC
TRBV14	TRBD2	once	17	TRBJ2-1	CASRPRLGLAGGYEQFF	TGTGCCAGCAGGCCAAGATTGGGCCTAGCGGGAGGCTATGAGCAGTTCTTC
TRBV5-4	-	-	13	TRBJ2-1	CASSPARGNEQFF	TGTGCCAGCAGCCCAGCCCGGGGGAATGAGCAGTTCTTC
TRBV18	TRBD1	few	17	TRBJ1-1	CASSPPGQGAMNTEAFF	TGTGCCAGCTCACCACCGGGACAGGGGGCAATGAACACTGAAGCTTTCTTT
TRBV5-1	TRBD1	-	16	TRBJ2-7	CASSHGTGRASYEQYF	TGCGCCAGCAGCCACGGGACAGGGAGGGCCTCCTACGAGCAGTACTTC
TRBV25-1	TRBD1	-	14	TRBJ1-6	CASSVRDSNSPLHF	TGTGCCAGCAGTGTTCGGGACAGCAATTCACCCCTCCACTTT
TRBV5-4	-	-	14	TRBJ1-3	CASSPEYHGNTIYF	TGTGCCAGCAGCCCCGAGTATCATGGAAACACCATATATTTT
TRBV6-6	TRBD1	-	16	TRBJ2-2	CASSYGDRSHTGELFF	TGTGCCAGCAGTTACGGGGACAGGTCGCACACCGGGGAGCTGTTTTTT
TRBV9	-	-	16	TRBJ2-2	CASSVNRDSNTGELFF	TGTGCCAGCAGCGTAAACAGGGATTCGAACACCGGGGAGCTGTTTTTT
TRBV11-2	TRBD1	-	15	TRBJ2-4	CASRFPGTGANIQYF	TGTGCCAGCAGGTTCCCCGGGACAGGGGCGAACATTCAGTACTTC
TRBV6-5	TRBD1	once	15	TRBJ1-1	CASSLGTGRATEAFF	TGTGCCAGCAGTCTAGGGACAGGGCGGGCAACTGAAGCTTTCTTT
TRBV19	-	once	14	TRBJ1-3	CASSIQGRGNTIYF	TGTGCCAGTAGTATACAGGGAAGAGGAAACACCATATATTTT
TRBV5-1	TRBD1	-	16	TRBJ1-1	CASSFSTGRPQTEAFF	TGCGCCAGCAGCTTCTCGACAGGGCGCCCTCAAACTGAAGCTTTCTTT
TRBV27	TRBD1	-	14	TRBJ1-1	CASSRDRRNTEAFF	TGTGCCAGCAGCCGGGACAGGAGGAACACTGAAGCTTTCTTT
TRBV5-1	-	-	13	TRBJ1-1	CASSQLMNTEAFF	TGCGCCAGCAGCCAGTTGATGAACACTGAAGCTTTCTTT
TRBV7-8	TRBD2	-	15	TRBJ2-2	CASSLALAGTGELFF	TGTGCCAGCAGCTTAGCCCTAGCGGGGACCGGGGAGCTGTTTTTT
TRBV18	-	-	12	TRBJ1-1	CATSSQNTEAFF	TGTGCCACCTCTAGCCAGAACACTGAAGCTTTCTTT
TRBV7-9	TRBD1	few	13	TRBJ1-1	CASSRTGNAEAFF	TGTGCCAGCAGCCGGACAGGGAACGCTGAAGCTTTCTTT
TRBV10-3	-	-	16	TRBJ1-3	CAISESTAPSGNTIYF	TGTGCCATCAGTGAGTCGACAGCTCCCTCTGGAAACACCATATATTTT
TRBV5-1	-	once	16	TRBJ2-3	CASSLRWTASTDTQYF	TGCGCCAGCAGCCTCCGTTGGACAGCTAGCACAGATACGCAGTATTTT
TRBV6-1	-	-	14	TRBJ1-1	CASSEVRGNTEAFF	TGTGCCAGCAGTGAAGTTAGGGGTAACACTGAAGCTTTCTTT